The clone carrying this TCR beta chain was seen many times. Trimming stripped 0 bases from V and 4 bases from J, with 6 bases between. The germline gives CDR1 SSHAT, CDR2 FNYEAQ (reference sequence). The CDR3 is 14 amino acids. This entry is derived from a study of spatial heterogeneity in lung cancer. Study information: The donors were 70 or so patients with non-small cell lung cancer that was early-stage and untreated.

TCRdb independently ran MiXCR on the 5' RACE reads; one entry per CDR3 protein. This table holds around 100,000 distinct CDR3 sequences, 10% to 12% found once. Time point in this sample: blood at routine non-recurrence follow-up after resection. Unsorted whole RNA samples from tumor, nontumor lung or frozen PBMC were sequenced. The material was PBMCs, obtained at follow-up. The chain employs TRBV7-7 and TRBJ2-2; D unresolved. This receptor was identified in a female donor with early-stage non-small cell lung cancer. CDR3 DNA sequence: TGTGCCAGCAGCTTAGCCCCCGGCACCGGGGAGCTGTTTTTT. Protein product: CASSLAPGTGELFF.